This TCR beta chain was identified in a study of blood T cell repertoires in COVID-19. Overall study: Researchers got acute and convalescent COVID-19 samples from the United States, Italy and Spain. Sources were T cells, B-cell-depleted T cells, or PBMCs; the material itself was cDNA or gDNA.

There are a few counts of this clone. The authors' processing: Reference gene primer amplification in the assay estimated nucleated cell counts. Sequenced by immunoSEQ multiplex PCR; TCRdb stores in-frame clones only, minus some. From that table come the V and J calls and clone size; the DNA was used to work out D and trimming. The sample records about 230,000 clones, about four fifths being singletons. Sequenced input: peripheral blood. This receptor was taken from a man between 50 and 59 years old with active or convalescent COVID-19.

The CDR3: CASSLGGGALSGANVLTF. DNA of the CDR3: TGTGCCAGCAGTTTAGGTGGGGGGGCCCTCTCTGGGGCCAACGTCCTGACTTTC. The chain links TRBV28 to TRBJ2-6, with D perhaps TRBD2 (7 bases). CDR1 is MDHEN, CDR2 SYDVKM, per germline. The CDR3 is 18 residues long. Trimming took off 2 bases at V and 0 bases at J, with 14 bases between the two ends.